Below are 12 T cell receptor beta chains sequenced from a single sample in a study of blood T cell repertoires in COVID-19. The method was immunoSEQ multiplex PCR; TCRdb's version includes in-frame clones alone and lacks a portion of them. This table has about 220,000 clones, 82% appearing once. The source material was peripheral blood. The receptors derive from a woman of 80 years or more with COVID-19, enrolled during active disease.

The chain uses TRBV15 and TRBJ1-5; a weak D match, TRBD1 (6 bases). The CDR3 has 17 residues. Germline lookup yields CDR1 LNHNV and CDR2 YYDKDF (reference sequence). Trimming took off 0 bases at V and 0 bases at J, with 12 bases between the two ends. As DNA, the CDR3 is TGTGCCACCAGCAGAGATCGGACAGCCTATAGCAATCAGCCCCAGCATTTT. It yields the protein CATSRDRTAYSNQPQHF.

The rearrangement links TRBV24-1 to TRBJ1-2, with TRBD1 matching over 9 bases. The CDR3 loop spans 16 amino acids. Losses at the gene ends were 4 bases for V and 4 bases for J; bases not matched to a gene: 9. Per the germline V gene, CDR1 is KGHDR and CDR2 is SFDVKD. The CDR3 reads CATSDAPGTGSYGYTF. CDR3 nucleotide sequence: TGTGCCACCAGTGACGCTCCCGGGACAGGGAGCTATGGCTACACCTTC.

This clone appeared a few times. V gene TRBV27 combines with J gene TRBJ2-5, with 10 bases matching TRBD1. CDR1 is MNHEY, CDR2 SMNVEV, per germline (reference sequence). This CDR3 has 15 amino acids. V shed 6 bases, J shed 1 base, and the junction held 5 bases outside the gene matches. The CDR3 DNA reads TGTGCCAGCAGGGGACAGGGGTTGGGCCAAGAGACCCAGTACTTC. Amino acid sequence: CASRGQGLGQETQYF.

This CDR3 reads CASSIRGLGPTDTQYF. In DNA form, the CDR3 reads TGTGCCAGTAGTATACGCGGCTTAGGTCCCACAGATACGCAGTATTTT. This chain uses TRBV19 with TRBJ2-3, with unresolved D. This CDR3 comprises 16 residues. V lost 2 bases and J 2 bases, leaving 14 bases between the germline ends. Germline CDR1 and CDR2: LNHDA and SQIVND (reference sequence).

The chain has TRBV14 and TRBJ2-2; possible D gene TRBD1, 6 bases. The CDR3 covers 16 residues. CDR1 SGHDN and CDR2 FVKESK come from the germline V gene. Trimming took off 5 bases at V and 1 base at J, with 14 bases between the two ends. The CDR3, as DNA: TGTGCCAGCAGCTCACTCAGGACAGAGAACACCGGGGAGCTGTTTTTT. Its translation is CASSSLRTENTGELFF. Using reference TRBV14 and TRBJ2-2 for the parts outside the CDR3, the full variable domain is EAGVTQFPSHSVIEKGQTVTLRCDPISGHDNLYWYRRVMGKEIKFLLHFVKESKQDESGMPNNRFLAERTGGTYSTLKVQPAELEDSGVYFCASSSLRTENTGELFFGEGSRLTVL.

A single count supports this clone. This rearrangement joins TRBV7-3 to TRBJ2-1, with 10 bases that match TRBD2. Looked up from germline, CDR1 is SGHTA and CDR2 is FQGTGA. This CDR3 is 15 amino acids long. J was trimmed by 6 bases and V by 5 bases; bases with no gene match: 7. In nucleotides, the CDR3 is TGTGCCAGCAGCCCAGCTAGCGGGGGAGGCAATGAGCAGTTCTTC. Its translation is CASSPASGGGNEQFF.

This sequence joins TRBV9 and TRBJ2-1, with a tentative D call TRBD2 (5 bases). This CDR3 region has 16 residues. Germline-derived CDR1 and CDR2 are SGDLS and YYNGEE. V lost 0 bases, J lost 0 bases, and 10 bases lay in between. The CDR3 DNA sequence: TGTGCCAGCAGCGTAGGAGCTAGCAACTCCTACAATGAGCAGTTCTTC. Its translation is CASSVGASNSYNEQFF. The full variable domain, with the rest looked up from reference TRBV9 and TRBJ2-1, is DSGVTQTPKHLITATGQRVTLRCSPRSGDLSVYWYQQSLDQGLQFLIQYYNGEERAKGNILERFSAQQFPDLHSELNLSSLELGDSALYFCASSVGASNSYNEQFFGPGTRLTVL.

The V and J genes are TRBV29-1 and TRBJ1-1, with 9 bases lining up with TRBD1. This CDR3 spans 13 amino acids. Germline V gene sequence: CDR1 SQVTM, CDR2 ANQGSEA. The CDR3 loop reads CSTGGPMNTEAFF. CDR3 DNA: TGCAGTACAGGGGGCCCCATGAACACTGAAGCTTTCTTT.

This chain connects TRBV24-1 to TRBJ1-2; D is uncertain. V was clipped by 3 bases and J by 5 bases, with 12 bases between them. CDR3 length equals 14 residues. Germline V gene lookup returns CDR1 KGHDR and CDR2 SFDVKD. As DNA, the CDR3 is TGTGCCACCAGTGATCGGCGGGAGTCTTATGGCTACACCTTC. Protein: CATSDRRESYGYTF.

The CDR3 sequence is CASSRTSGRSDTQYF. In DNA form, the CDR3 reads TGTGCCAGCAGCAGGACTAGCGGGAGATCAGATACGCAGTATTTT. The chain links TRBV5-4 to TRBJ2-3; TRBD2 matches 13 bases. The trim removed 4 bases at V and 4 bases at J, leaving 3 bases unmatched. The CDR3 covers 15 residues. Germline V gene data show CDR1 as SGHNT and CDR2 as YYREEE (reference sequence).

The chain links TRBV5-1 to TRBJ2-7; 11 positions match TRBD1. Unmatched junction bases numbered 17, after V lost 4 bases and J lost 2 bases. Germline values: CDR1 SGHRS, CDR2 YFSETQ. This CDR3 spans 19 amino acids. The CDR3 sequence is CASSRVGQGAVSVPYEQYF. The CDR3 DNA is TGCGCCAGCAGCCGTGTAGGACAGGGGGCGGTGTCAGTCCCCTACGAGCAGTACTTC.

This chain uses TRBV7-6 with TRBJ1-2; D perhaps matches TRBD1 (6 bases). This CDR3 is 13 amino acids long. The germline gives CDR1 SGHVS, CDR2 FNYEAQ. Trimming removed 2 bases at V and 6 bases at J, with 10 bases between. CDR3 nucleotides: TGTGCCAGCAGCTTATACAGGGCGGATGGCTACACCTTC. Translated: CASSLYRADGYTF. Together with reference TRBV7-6 and TRBJ1-2, the CDR3 gives the full variable domain: GAGVSQSPRYKVTKRGQDVALRCDPISGHVSLYWYRQALGQGPEFLTYFNYEAQQDKSGLPNDRFSAERPEGSISTLTIQRTEQRDSAMYRCASSLYRADGYTFGSGTRLTVV.